Sequencing of this T cell receptor beta chain was carried out in a study of siplizumab effects on memory and regulatory T cells. Whole-study findings and limits: Naive T cells were seen as more diverse than memory cells and as major alloresponse contributors. Proliferating siplizumab-cultured Tregs lacked confirmed suppressive function. Among sequences traceable to unstimulated CD4+ memory cells, alloreactive ones were significantly reduced by siplizumab.

The sample holds one count of this clone. Antigen unknown. TCRdb's table, derived via immunoSEQ multiplex PCR, lists solely in-frame clones and lacks some. In the table there are about 99,000 clones, 93% of which are singletons. The receptor's source is a human donor in good health. The source material was Tregs sorted from blood.

The chain's CDR3 is CASSFTGGEEKLFF. The CDR3 DNA is TGTGCCAGCAGTTTTACAGGGGGCGAAGAAAAACTGTTTTTT. V is TRBV28 and J is TRBJ1-4, with 9 nucleotides matching TRBD1. Germline V gene sequence: CDR1 MDHEN, CDR2 SYDVKM. The CDR3 runs to 14 residues. Trimming took 3 bases from V and 8 from J; bases not matched to a gene: 4.